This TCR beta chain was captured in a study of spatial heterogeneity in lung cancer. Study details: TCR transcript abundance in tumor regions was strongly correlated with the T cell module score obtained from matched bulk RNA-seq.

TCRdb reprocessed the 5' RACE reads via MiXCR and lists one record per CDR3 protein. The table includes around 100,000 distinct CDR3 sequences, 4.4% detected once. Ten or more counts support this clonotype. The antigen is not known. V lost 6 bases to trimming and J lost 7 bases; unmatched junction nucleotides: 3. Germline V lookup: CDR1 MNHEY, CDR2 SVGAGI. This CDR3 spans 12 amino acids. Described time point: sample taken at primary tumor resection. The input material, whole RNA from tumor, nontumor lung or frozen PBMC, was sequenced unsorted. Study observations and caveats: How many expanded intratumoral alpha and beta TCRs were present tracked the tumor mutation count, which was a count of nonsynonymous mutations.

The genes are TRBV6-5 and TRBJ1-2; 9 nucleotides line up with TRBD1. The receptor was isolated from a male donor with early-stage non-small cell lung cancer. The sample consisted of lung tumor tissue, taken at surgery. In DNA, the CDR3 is TGTGCCAGCAGGGGACAGGGAGGTGGCTACACCTTC. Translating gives CASRGQGGGYTF.